This T cell receptor (beta chain) was identified in a study of T-cell reconstitution after alpha-beta-depleted transplantation in children (dated by TCRdb to the mid-2010s). In terms of the full investigation: T-cell immune reconstitution after TCRalphabeta/CD19-depleted allogeneic hematopoietic cell transplantation in children was quantitatively tracked in the study by means of TCR repertoire profiling. The investigation overall reported the following: Apparently early alphabetaT-cell count recovery about two months after transplant reportedly relied on only several hundred rapidly expanded clones derived from non-depleted graft cells. Hyperexpanded clone frequencies declined over subsequent months; after one year, T-cell counts and TCRbeta diversity were mostly attributed to newly produced T cells. In some patients, the high TCRbeta diversity seen at day 60 was put down to recipient T cells and intrathymic progenitors that had survived conditioning.

Cut back by 1 base and 1 base, the V and J ends lie 13 bases apart. Measured from the cysteine to the phenylalanine, the CDR3 is 15 residues long. Left in the record is the CDR3 DNA by itself, 45 bases read in frame from the first base. The germline V gene (reference sequence) specifies DFQATT as CDR1 and SNEGSKA as CDR2. This clonotype was seen repeatedly, ten times or more. There is no known antigen for this receptor. No qualities accompany the bases; no much larger clone lies one base away. The sample's treatment or condition label, decoded: allogeneic hematopoietic cell transplantation with graft depleted of TCRalphabeta T cells and CD19 B cells. TCRalphabeta/CD19-depleted allogeneic hematopoietic cell grafts were given to the transplant recipients, all of whom were children. Library method: PCR. Sequencing used an Illumina HiSeq 2500. To normalize quantification of the TCRbeta repertoire, the TCR libraries were built with molecular barcoding that relied on unique molecular identifiers. In TCRdb, the public reads were trimmed at Q25 with fastp and aligned with MiXCR, with productive beta chains retained. Every entry covers one CDR3 protein and lists the most common genes and DNA from its rows. A total of hundreds of thousands of distinct CDR3 sequences appear in this sample, 15% to 20% of them only once. Just over 40% of the sample is taken by the ten largest.

This receptor was taken from a male patient aged 2-15 years who had a stem cell transplant for acute lymphoblastic leukemia, so the T cells may come from the graft donor. The receptor chain draws on TRBV20-1 and TRBJ1-1; the D gene identity is not certain. The material sequenced was PBMCs, mostly from graft donor cells, taken 360 days after TCRalphabeta/CD19-depleted stem cell transplant. The DNA sequence reads TGCAGTGCTAGAGCTTCCTGGACGCGGAACACTGAAGCTTTCTTT. This translates into CSARASWTRNTEAFF.